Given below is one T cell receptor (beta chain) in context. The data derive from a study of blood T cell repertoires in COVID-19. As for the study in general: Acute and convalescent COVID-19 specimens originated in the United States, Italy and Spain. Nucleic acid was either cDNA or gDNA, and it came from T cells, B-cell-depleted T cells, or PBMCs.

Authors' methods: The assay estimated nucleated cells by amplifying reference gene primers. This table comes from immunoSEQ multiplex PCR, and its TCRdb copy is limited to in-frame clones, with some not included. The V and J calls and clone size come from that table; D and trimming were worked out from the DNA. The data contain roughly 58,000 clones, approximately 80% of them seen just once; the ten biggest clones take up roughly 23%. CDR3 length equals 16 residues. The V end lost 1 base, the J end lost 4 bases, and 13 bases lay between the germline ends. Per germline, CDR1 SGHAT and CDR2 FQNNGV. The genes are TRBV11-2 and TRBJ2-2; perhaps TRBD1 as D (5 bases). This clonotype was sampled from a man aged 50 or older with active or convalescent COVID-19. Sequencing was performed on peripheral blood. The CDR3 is CASSLVKGWGTGELFF. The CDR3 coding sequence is TGTGCCAGCAGCTTAGTGAAGGGGTGGGGCACCGGGGAGCTGTTTTTT. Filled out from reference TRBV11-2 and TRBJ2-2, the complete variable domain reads EAGVAQSPRYKIIEKRQSVAFWCNPISGHATLYWYQQILGQGPKLLIQFQNNGVVDDSQLPKDRFSAERLKGVDSTLKIQPAKLEDSAVYLCASSLVKGWGTGELFFGEGSRLTVL.